Detailed here is one TCR beta chain. Profiling relied on immunoSEQ multiplex PCR, and the TCRdb table lists in-frame clones only, not all of them. The sample contains 20,000 to 25,000 clones, around 88% of which appear only once. The data stem from a study of blood T cell repertoires in COVID-19. Study summary: Sources were T cells, B-cell-depleted T cells, or PBMCs; the material itself was cDNA or gDNA.

J lost 4 bases, V lost 3 bases, and 6 bases had no gene match. The CDR3 totals 16 residues. Germline CDR1 reads SGHNT; CDR2 reads YENEEA. The sequence was collected from a human donor with active COVID-19. The donor label of this sample is uncertain. This sequence joins TRBV11-3 and TRBJ1-6; 7 bases line up with TRBD1. Sequenced material: peripheral blood. This CDR3 is CASSFEGASYNSPLHF. The CDR3, as DNA: TGTGCCAGCAGCTTTGAGGGGGCGTCGTATAATTCACCCCTCCACTTT.